The TCR beta chain described here comes from a study of beta chain features in type 1 diabetes. Expressed TCRB transcripts were sequenced after all isolated RNA was converted to cDNA. The assay was immunoSEQ multiplex PCR, and TCRdb's table has in-frame clones only and misses some. The table includes 400,000 to 450,000 clones, roughly 13% detected once. Averaging approximately 110 mL, one heparinised blood draw came from each individual donor. This clone has just a few counts. Its cognate antigen is unknown. Other DNA sequences from this sample encode an identical CDR3 as well. Notes on the study in general: Compared to healthy donors, patients appeared to have naive, central memory and Treg TCRB repertoires that were more alike. Shorter templates might be favored by PCR, equally in patients and controls.

Sequencing used naive CD4+ T cells from blood. This receptor was identified in a man aged 25-45 years in good health.

The CDR3 sequence: CSALRQETQYF. Here the CDR3 DNA reads TGCAGTGCTCTGCGACAAGAGACCCAGTACTTC. The V and J genes are TRBV20-1 and TRBJ2-5; no reliable D call. The length of the CDR3 is 11 residues. V was cut by 5 bases and J by 2 bases, with 6 bases left in between. The germline V gene encodes CDR1 DFQATT and CDR2 SNEGSKA (reference sequence).